The next 8 T cell receptor beta chains were all read from a single sample in a study of T cells in tuberculosis (dated by TCRdb to 2017 to 2018). Receptors were amplified or captured by the immunoSEQ multiplex PCR assay. The table comes from immuneACCESS by way of TCRdb, which keeps in-frame sequences with V and J called. Part of the clones is missing from these tables; in studies checked, under half for an unresolved V gene and the rest for unknown reasons. The sample has tens of thousands of clones on record, around 90% of them singletons. 6.5% to 7% of the sample rests with the top ten. The time point tag for this specimen amounts to: new active TB diagnosis, blood taken before or within 7 days of starting treatment. The source material was PBMCs, sampled at tuberculosis diagnosis. The receptors come from an adult with tuberculosis.

This chain uses TRBV10-3 with TRBJ1-2; 7 nucleotides align to TRBD1. J gave up 5 bases and V 2 bases, and 5 bases lay outside the gene matches. Germline V gene lookup returns CDR1 ENHRY and CDR2 SYGVKD. This CDR3 region has 14 residues. The CDR3 nucleotides read TGTGCCATCAGTGAGGTCAGGGGGAAGTATGGCTACACCTTC. Protein: CAISEVRGKYGYTF.

This clone was counted between two and nine times. The chain has TRBV5-4 and TRBJ1-2; the match to TRBD1 covers 10 bases. V dropped 4 bases and J dropped 5; count of bases not matched to a gene: 2. CDR3 length equals 13 residues. CDR1 is SGHNT and CDR2 is YYREEE in the germline V gene (reference sequence). The CDR3 region has the DNA TGTGCCAGCAGCCAGGGACAGGGGTATGGCTACACCTTC. This codes for CASSQGQGYGYTF.

This sequence joins TRBV2 and TRBJ1-5; no clear D gene. This CDR3 region has 14 residues. Germline V CDR1 and CDR2: SNHLY, FYNNEI. V was clipped by 6 bases and J by 5 bases, with 14 bases between them. CDR3 nucleotide sequence: TGTGCCAGCAGCCCGAGCGGGTGGGATCAGCCCCAGCATTTT. This encodes CASSPSGWDQPQHF.

This chain joins TRBV29-1 and TRBJ1-1, with D possibly matching TRBD1 (5 bases). V shed 4 bases and J shed 4 bases, with 16 bases lying between them. There are 14 residues in the CDR3. The germline CDR1 and CDR2 sequences are SQVTM and ANQGSEA. The CDR3 bases are TGCAGCGTTGGGGGGGACCTTAGGGGCACTGAAGCTTTCTTT. It specifies CSVGGDLRGTEAFF.

The J gene is TRBJ1-4, the V gene TRBV19, with TRBD1 as a possible D gene (6 bases). With 6 bases removed from V and 4 bases from J, the gap between germline ends came to 12 bases. The CDR3 covers 14 residues. Germline CDR1 is LNHDA and CDR2 is SQIVND (reference sequence). The CDR3 DNA is TGTGCCAGTAGACTGGACAGCTATAATGAAAAACTGTTTTTT. Its protein is CASRLDSYNEKLFF.

J is TRBJ1-4 and V is TRBV28; TRBD1 agrees at 7 bases. V was clipped by 5 bases and J by 4 bases; unmatched bases: 4. Germline V lookup: CDR1 MDHEN, CDR2 SYDVKM. CDR3 length: 14 amino acids. The CDR3 sequence is CASSRTGYNEKLFF. The CDR3, as DNA: TGTGCCAGCAGTCGGACAGGATATAATGAAAAACTGTTTTTT.

This chain uses TRBV19 with TRBJ2-2; TRBD1 aligns across 8 bases. V shed 2 bases and J 4 bases; nucleotides not matched to a gene: 6. The CDR3 spans 16 residues. Germline V CDR1 and CDR2: LNHDA, SQIVND (reference sequence). In nucleotides, the CDR3 is TGTGCCAGTAGTATATGGGGGACAGGTAGCACCGGGGAGCTGTTTTTT. Protein: CASSIWGTGSTGELFF. The full variable domain, rest sourced from reference TRBV19 and TRBJ2-2, is DGGITQSPKYLFRKEGQNVTLSCEQNLNHDAMYWYRQDPGQGLRLIYYSQIVNDFQKGDIAEGYSVSREKKESFPLTVTSAQKNPTAFYLCASSIWGTGSTGELFFGEGSRLTVL.

DNA of the CDR3: TGTGCCAGCTTCCGTCGATATGGGACAGGGATCATCGGTGAAGCTTTCTTT. It yields the protein CASFRRYGTGIIGEAFF. The chain has TRBV21-1 and TRBJ1-1; TRBD1, the table's D call, lacks a check against the DNA. TRBV21-1 is tagged as a pseudogene. This CDR3 is built from 17 residues.